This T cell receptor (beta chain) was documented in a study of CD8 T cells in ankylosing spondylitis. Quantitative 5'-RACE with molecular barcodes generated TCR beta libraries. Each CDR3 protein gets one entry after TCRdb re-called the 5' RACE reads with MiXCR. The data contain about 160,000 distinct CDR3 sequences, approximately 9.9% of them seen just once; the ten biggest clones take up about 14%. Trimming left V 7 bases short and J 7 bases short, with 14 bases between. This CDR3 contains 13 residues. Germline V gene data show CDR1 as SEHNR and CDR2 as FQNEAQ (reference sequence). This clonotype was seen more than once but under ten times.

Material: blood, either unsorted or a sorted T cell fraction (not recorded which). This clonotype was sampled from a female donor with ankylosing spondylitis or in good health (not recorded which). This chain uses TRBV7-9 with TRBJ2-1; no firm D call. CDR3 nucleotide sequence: TGTGCCAGCATCCGTAACGATGGAAATGAGCAGTTCTTC. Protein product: CASIRNDGNEQFF.